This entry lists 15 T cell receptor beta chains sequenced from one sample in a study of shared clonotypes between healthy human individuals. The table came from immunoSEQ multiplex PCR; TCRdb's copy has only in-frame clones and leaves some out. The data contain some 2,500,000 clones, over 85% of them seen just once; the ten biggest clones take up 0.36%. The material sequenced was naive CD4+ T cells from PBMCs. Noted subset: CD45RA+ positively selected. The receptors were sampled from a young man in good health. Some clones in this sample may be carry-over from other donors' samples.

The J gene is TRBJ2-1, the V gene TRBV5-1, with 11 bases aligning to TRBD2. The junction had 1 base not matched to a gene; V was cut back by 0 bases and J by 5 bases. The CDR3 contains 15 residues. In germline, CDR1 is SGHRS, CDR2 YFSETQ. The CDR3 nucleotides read TGCGCCAGCAGCTTGGTACTAGCGGGAGACAATGAGCAGTTCTTC. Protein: CASSLVLAGDNEQFF.

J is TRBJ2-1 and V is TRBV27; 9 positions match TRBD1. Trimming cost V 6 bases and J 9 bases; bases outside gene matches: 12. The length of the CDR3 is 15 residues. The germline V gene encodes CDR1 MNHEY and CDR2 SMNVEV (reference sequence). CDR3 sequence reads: CASRRAPGQGSEQFF. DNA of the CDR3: TGTGCCAGCAGACGCGCGCCGGGACAGGGAAGTGAGCAGTTCTTC.

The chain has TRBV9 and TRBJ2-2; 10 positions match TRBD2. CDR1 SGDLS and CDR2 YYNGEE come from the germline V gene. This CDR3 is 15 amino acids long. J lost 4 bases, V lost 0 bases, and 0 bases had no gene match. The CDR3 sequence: CASSVGTSGTGELFF. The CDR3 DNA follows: TGTGCCAGCAGCGTAGGGACTAGCGGCACCGGGGAGCTGTTTTTT.

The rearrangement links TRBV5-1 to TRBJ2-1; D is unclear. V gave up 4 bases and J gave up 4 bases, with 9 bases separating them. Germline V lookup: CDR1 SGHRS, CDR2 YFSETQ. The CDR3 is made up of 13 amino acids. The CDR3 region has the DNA TGCGCCAGCAGCGCGCTACCGTACAATGAGCAGTTCTTC. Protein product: CASSALPYNEQFF.

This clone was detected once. CDR3 protein: CASRPTGNEKLFF. The DNA for the CDR3 is TGTGCCAGCAGGCCGACAGGGAATGAAAAACTGTTTTTT. The chain links TRBV6-1 to TRBJ1-4; 7 bases map to TRBD1. Germline V gene sequence: CDR1 MNHNS, CDR2 SASEGT. Trimming removed 6 bases from V and 5 bases from J; junction bases left unmatched: 3. CDR3 length: 13 amino acids.

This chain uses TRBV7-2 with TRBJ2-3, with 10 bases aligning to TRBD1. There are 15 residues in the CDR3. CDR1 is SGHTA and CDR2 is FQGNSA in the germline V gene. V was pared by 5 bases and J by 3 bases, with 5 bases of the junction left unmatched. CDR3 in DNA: TGTGCCAGCAGCCTTGGGACAGGGGAGACAGATACGCAGTATTTT. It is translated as CASSLGTGETDTQYF.

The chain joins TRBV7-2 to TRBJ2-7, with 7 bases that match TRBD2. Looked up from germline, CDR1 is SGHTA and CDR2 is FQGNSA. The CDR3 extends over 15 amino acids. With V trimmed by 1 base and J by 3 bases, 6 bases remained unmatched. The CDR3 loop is CASSLDGGLRYEQYF. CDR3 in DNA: TGTGCCAGCAGCTTAGACGGGGGACTACGCTACGAGCAGTACTTC.

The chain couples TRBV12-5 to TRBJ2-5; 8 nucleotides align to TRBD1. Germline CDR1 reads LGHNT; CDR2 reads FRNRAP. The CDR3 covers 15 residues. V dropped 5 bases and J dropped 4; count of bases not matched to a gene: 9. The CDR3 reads CASGQWDRPPETQYF. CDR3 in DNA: TGTGCTAGTGGTCAGTGGGACAGGCCCCCAGAGACCCAGTACTTC.

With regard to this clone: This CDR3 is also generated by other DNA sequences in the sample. In DNA, the CDR3 is TGTGCCAGCAAGGGACAGGCAAATCAGCCCCAGCATTTT. The encoded protein is CASKGQANQPQHF. V and J are TRBV2 and TRBJ1-5; TRBD1 aligns across 8 bases. The germline CDR1 and CDR2 sequences are SNHLY and FYNNEI. The CDR3 loop spans 13 amino acids. After removal of 7 bases from V and 4 bases from J, the junction contained 3 bases not matched to a gene. Looking up the rest from reference TRBV2 and TRBJ1-5 gives the full variable domain: EPEVTQTPSHQVTQMGQEVILRCVPISNHLYFYWYRQILGQKVEFLVSFYNNEISEKSEIFDDQFSVERPDGSNFTLKIRSTKLEDSAMYFCASKGQANQPQHFGDGTRLSIL.

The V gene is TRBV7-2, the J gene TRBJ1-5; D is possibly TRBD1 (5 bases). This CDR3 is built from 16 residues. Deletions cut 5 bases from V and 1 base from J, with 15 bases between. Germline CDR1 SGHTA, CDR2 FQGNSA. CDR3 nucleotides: TGTGCCAGCAGCCCCTTCCAGGGTGGGAGCAATCAGCCCCAGCATTTT. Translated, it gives CASSPFQGGSNQPQHF.

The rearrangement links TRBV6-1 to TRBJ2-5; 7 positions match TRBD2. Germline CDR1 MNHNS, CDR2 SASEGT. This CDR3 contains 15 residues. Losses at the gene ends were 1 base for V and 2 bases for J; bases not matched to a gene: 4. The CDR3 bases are TGTGCCAGCAGTGAAGGGGGGACTATTCAAGAGACCCAGTACTTC. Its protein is CASSEGGTIQETQYF.

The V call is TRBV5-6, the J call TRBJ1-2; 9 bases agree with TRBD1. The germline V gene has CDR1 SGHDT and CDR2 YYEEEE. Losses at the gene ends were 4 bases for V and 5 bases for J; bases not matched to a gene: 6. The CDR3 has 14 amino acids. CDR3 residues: CASSRPGTGYGYTF. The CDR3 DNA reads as TGTGCCAGCAGCCGTCCCGGGACAGGGTATGGCTACACCTTC.

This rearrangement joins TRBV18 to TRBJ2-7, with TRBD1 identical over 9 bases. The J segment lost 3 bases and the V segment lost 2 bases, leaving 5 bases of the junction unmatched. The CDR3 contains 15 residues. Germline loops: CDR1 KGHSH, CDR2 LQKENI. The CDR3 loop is CASSPSGQGGYEQYF. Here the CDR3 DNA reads TGTGCCAGCTCACCATCGGGACAGGGAGGCTACGAGCAGTACTTC.

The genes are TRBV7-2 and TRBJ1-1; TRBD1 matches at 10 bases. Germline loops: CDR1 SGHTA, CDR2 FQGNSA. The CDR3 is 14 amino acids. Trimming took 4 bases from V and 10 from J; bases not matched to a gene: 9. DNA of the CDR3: TGTGCCAGCAGCTCCTGGGACAGGGGAGTTCGAGCTTTCTTT. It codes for CASSSWDRGVRAFF.

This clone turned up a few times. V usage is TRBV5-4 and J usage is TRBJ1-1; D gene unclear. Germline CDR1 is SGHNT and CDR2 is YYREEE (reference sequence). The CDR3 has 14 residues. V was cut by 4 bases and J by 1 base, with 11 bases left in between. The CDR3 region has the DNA TGTGCCAGCAGCGTATACACGCGGAACACTGAAGCTTTCTTT. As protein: CASSVYTRNTEAFF.